The clone carrying this T cell receptor beta chain was observed a handful of times. The antigen is unknown. The sample belongs to a study of cytomegalovirus exposure and HLA in healthy donors. Study-wide results and caveats: Researchers counted roughly 150 TCR beta chains as cytomegalovirus-associated. Most sequenced TCRs were rare (though some public TCRs occurred in many donors).

J was trimmed by 4 bases and V by 7 bases; bases with no gene match: 1. The CDR3 is 13 amino acids. Germline V gene sequence: CDR1 MNHNY, CDR2 SVGAGI (reference sequence). Measured with immunoSEQ multiplex PCR; TCRdb has only the in-frame clones, and not every one. Altogether 110,000 to 150,000 clones are present, roughly 81% being singletons, with the ten largest covering over 1.3%. It was the approximately 120-subject validation cohort, separate from the roughly 700-subject first cohort, to which the donors belonged. Source material: PBMCs. This sequence was found in a woman in her thirties in good health and CMV-seronegative. This rearrangement joins TRBV6-6 to TRBJ1-6; 7 bases match TRBD1. The CDR3 bases are TGTGCCAGCATGGGACAGTATAATTCACCCCTCCACTTT. Encoded protein: CASMGQYNSPLHF.